This TCR beta chain was captured by sequencing in a study of radiation and T cells in renal cell carcinoma. Described time point: blood 2 weeks post-SBRT. Treatment meaning: 15 Gy SBRT to primary tumor, nephrectomy 4 weeks later. Only in-frame clones appear in the TCRdb table, and some are missing; sequencing was by immunoSEQ multiplex PCR. The data show around 130,000 clones, with more than 75% seen just once and more than 5% held by the top ten. The J segment lost 4 bases and the V segment lost 10 bases, leaving 13 bases of the junction unmatched. This CDR3 contains 14 residues. Germline values: CDR1 LNHDA, CDR2 SQIVND (reference sequence).

This chain uses TRBV19 with TRBJ2-7; 7 bases match TRBD1. The sample here was blood, taken from a patient whose treatment included radiotherapy and nephrectomy. The sequence came from a woman aged 70 to 79 with renal cell carcinoma. The CDR3 sequence: CATRGEGARYEQYF. The CDR3 nucleotides are TGTGCCACCCGAGGTGAGGGGGCGCGGTACGAGCAGTACTTC.